A selection of T cell receptor beta chains follows, all from one sample in a study of PD-L1 blockade in urothelial cancer. TCRdb's copy holds only in-frame clones and misses some; the assay was immunoSEQ multiplex PCR. The sample carries under 40,000 clones, over 70% recorded once. The specimen was PBMCs, collected around atezolizumab (anti-PD-L1) treatment. These receptors originate from a man aged 45-65 years with urothelial cancer. CDR3s include the opening cysteine and the closing phenylalanine or tryptophan. A D gene is named only where the DNA matches it firmly. Clone size is not always given. Where it is, it says once, few, many or a class for expanded clones.

clone_size j_call v_call d_call cdr3_aa cdr3_nt
. TRBJ2-2 TRBV6-4 TRBD1 CASSRQGSGELFF TGTGCCAGCAGTAGACAGGGATCCGGGGAGCTGTTTTTT
once TRBJ2-5 TRBV6-6 TRBD2 CASSTRRLAWETQYF TGTGCCAGCAGTACGCGGCGACTAGCATGGGAGACCCAGTACTTC
. TRBJ2-1 TRBV9 . CASSVRRASLDEQFF TGTGCCAGCAGCGTGAGGAGGGCCTCGCTCGATGAGCAGTTCTTC
few TRBJ2-7 TRBV10-3 TRBD2 CAISESKLTSGRHSSYISSYEQYF TGTGCCATCAGTGAGTCGAAACTCACTAGCGGGAGGCATTCATCCTATATTAGCTCCTACGAGCAGTACTTC
. TRBJ2-7 TRBV29-1 TRBD2 CSVDVGGRAHYEQYF TGCAGCGTTGATGTAGGCGGGAGGGCCCACTACGAGCAGTACTTC
. TRBJ2-3 TRBV5-6 . CASSLMRERRDTQYF TGTGCCAGCAGCTTGATGAGGGAGAGGAGAGATACGCAGTATTTT
. TRBJ2-7 TRBV5-8 . CASSGGTDRTYEQYF TGTGCCAGCAGCGGGGGGACAGATAGAACCTACGAGCAGTACTTC
. TRBJ2-7 TRBV14 TRBD1 CASSRSSGTATYEQYF TGTGCCAGCAGCCGAAGTTCGGGGACAGCAACCTACGAGCAGTACTTC
once TRBJ2-5 TRBV5-6 TRBD1 CASRRGQLYQETQYF TGTGCCAGCAGACGGGGACAGCTCTACCAAGAGACCCAGTACTTC
. TRBJ2-6 TRBV28 . CASSLKGVSGANVLTF TGTGCCAGCAGTTTAAAGGGGGTCTCTGGGGCCAACGTCCTGACTTTC
. TRBJ2-5 TRBV14 . CASSQEQWQETQYF TGTGCCAGCAGCCAAGAACAGTGGCAAGAGACCCAGTACTTC
. TRBJ2-7 TRBV5-1 TRBD1 CASSLGTGVLSYEQYF TGCGCCAGCAGCTTGGGGACAGGGGTCCTCTCCTACGAGCAGTACTTC
once TRBJ1-6 TRBV18 TRBD1 CASSLDRINSPLHF TGTGCCAGCTCACTGGACAGGATAAATTCACCCCTCCACTTT
. TRBJ2-2 TRBV4-3 TRBD2 CASTRFIIGGAGTGELFF TGCGCCAGCACGCGCTTCATAATCGGGGGGGCGGGCACCGGGGAGCTGTTTTTT
. TRBJ2-5 TRBV12-5 TRBD2 CASGLGTSGPGAQYF TGTGCTAGTGGTTTAGGGACTAGCGGGCCCGGGGCCCAGTACTTC
. TRBJ2-7 TRBV27 . CASSFAYTYEQYF TGTGCCAGCAGTTTTGCCTATACCTACGAGCAGTACTTC
once TRBJ2-7 TRBV28 TRBD1 CASRYPGQGSHEQYF TGTGCCAGCAGGTATCCGGGACAGGGGTCCCACGAGCAGTACTTC
. TRBJ2-7 TRBV18 TRBD1 CASSRTLGQGNVYEQYF TGTGCCAGCTCAAGGACTCTAGGACAGGGGAACGTCTACGAGCAGTACTTC
. TRBJ2-7 TRBV11-2 TRBD1 CASSRPRGTAYEQYF TGTGCCAGCAGTCGCCCTAGGGGGACAGCCTACGAGCAGTACTTC
. TRBJ1-6 TRBV12-5 TRBD1 CASGLDTTGGRSPLHF TGTGCTAGTGGTTTGGACACGACAGGGGGGCGGTCACCCCTCCACTTT
. TRBJ2-1 TRBV11-2 TRBD2 CASNLLAGAPLGEQFF TGTGCCAGCAACCTACTAGCGGGAGCGCCGTTGGGGGAGCAGTTCTTC
. TRBJ2-7 TRBV2 TRBD2 CASSGLAGRYEQYF TGTGCCAGCAGTGGACTAGCGGGAAGGTACGAGCAGTACTTC
. TRBJ2-1 TRBV6-5 . CASSSSRDNGGEQFF TGTGCCAGCAGCTCATCCCGGGACAATGGCGGTGAGCAGTTCTTC
. TRBJ2-1 TRBV19 TRBD2 CASSRLAGDYNEQFF TGTGCCAGCAGCCGACTAGCGGGGGACTACAATGAGCAGTTCTTC
. TRBJ2-1 TRBV10-1 . CASSAGDSYNEQFF TGCGCCAGCAGTGCAGGGGACTCCTACAATGAGCAGTTCTTC
. TRBJ2-2 TRBV5-1 TRBD1 CASTQGAVNTGELFF TGCGCCAGCACGCAGGGGGCGGTGAACACCGGGGAGCTGTTTTTT
. TRBJ2-1 TRBV20-1 . CSARVDYEQFF TGCAGTGCTAGAGTGGACTATGAGCAGTTCTTC
few TRBJ1-2 TRBV30 . CAWRQANYGYTF TGTGCCTGGAGACAGGCTAACTATGGCTACACCTTC
. TRBJ1-2 TRBV7-6 TRBD1 CASSLNRGYGYTF TGTGCCAGCAGCTTGAACAGGGGCTATGGCTACACCTTC
. TRBJ1-1 TRBV11-2 TRBD1 CASSFRTGRDTEAFF TGTGCCAGCAGCTTTCGGACAGGGAGGGACACTGAAGCTTTCTTT
. TRBJ2-3 TRBV7-6 TRBD2 CASSPKWREMSTDTQYF TGTGCCAGCAGCCCAAAGTGGCGGGAGATGAGCACAGATACGCAGTATTTT
few TRBJ2-1 TRBV28 TRBD2 CASSLGLAGVDNEQFF TGTGCCAGCAGTTTGGGACTAGCGGGAGTAGACAATGAGCAGTTCTTC
. TRBJ2-3 TRBV7-2 TRBD2 CASSFRAATSGTDTQYF TGTGCCAGCAGCTTCAGGGCCGCGACTAGCGGCACAGATACGCAGTATTTT
. TRBJ2-2 TRBV27 . CASRGREHTGELFF TGTGCCAGCAGGGGAAGGGAGCACACCGGGGAGCTGTTTTTT
. TRBJ2-1 TRBV27 TRBD2 CASSLKREGVNEQFF TGTGCCAGCAGTTTAAAGCGGGAGGGCGTCAATGAGCAGTTCTTC
once TRBJ1-5 TRBV6-1 . CASSGGGYQPQHF TGTGCCAGCAGTGGGGGGGGATATCAGCCCCAGCATTTT
few TRBJ1-2 TRBV2 . CASSQGNSGYTF TGTGCCAGCAGCCAGGGTAATAGTGGCTACACCTTC
. TRBJ2-5 TRBV5-6 . CASSFSGPRVETQYF TGTGCCAGCAGCTTTAGCGGCCCACGTGTAGAGACCCAGTACTTC
. TRBJ2-1 TRBV12-1 . CASIPDRARHNEQFF TGTGCCAGCATCCCGGACAGGGCACGGCACAATGAGCAGTTCTTC
. TRBJ1-4 TRBV19 TRBD1 CASSPRAGTGEKKLFF TGTGCCAGTAGCCCCAGGGCCGGGACAGGGGAAAAAAAACTGTTTTTT
few TRBJ1-1 TRBV4-1 . CASKNTGRTEAFF TGCGCCAGCAAAAATACTGGTCGGACTGAAGCTTTCTTT
. TRBJ2-6 TRBV7-9 . CASTPLGPGMAGANVLTF TGTGCCAGCACCCCTCTAGGCCCGGGGATGGCTGGGGCCAACGTCCTGACTTTC
. TRBJ1-4 TRBV30 . CAWSGQYEKLFF TGTGCCTGGAGTGGACAGTATGAAAAACTGTTTTTT
. TRBJ2-1 TRBV6-5 TRBD2 CASSYGLAGGKFF TGTGCCAGCAGTTATGGCCTAGCGGGGGGGAAGTTCTTC
. TRBJ2-3 TRBV9 . CASSVVAGTDTQYF TGTGCCAGCAGCGTAGTTGCGGGCACAGATACGCAGTATTTT
. TRBJ2-3 TRBV5-1 . CASSLGGDVNTQYF TGCGCCAGCAGCTTGGGGGGAGACGTTAATACGCAGTATTTT
. TRBJ2-2 TRBV11-1 TRBD2 CASSPGTSTNTGELFF TGTGCCAGCAGCCCCGGGACTAGCACGAACACCGGGGAGCTGTTTTTT
. TRBJ2-7 TRBV7-9 TRBD2 CASSFATSGGAYEQYF TGTGCCAGCAGCTTCGCGACTAGCGGGGGGGCCTACGAGCAGTACTTC
. TRBJ2-1 TRBV11-3 . CASSPQGLYNEQFF TGTGCCAGCAGCCCCCAGGGACTTTACAATGAGCAGTTCTTC
. TRBJ2-1 TRBV2 . CASSGLVDLSYNEQFF TGTGCCAGCAGTGGACTAGTGGACCTCTCCTACAATGAGCAGTTCTTC
. TRBJ1-5 TRBV6-6 . CASSYKGEGAGQPQHF TGTGCCAGCAGTTATAAAGGGGAAGGGGCAGGTCAGCCCCAGCATTTT
. TRBJ1-5 TRBV5-3 . CGEGGDSNQPQHF TGCGGCGAGGGCGGGGACAGCAATCAGCCCCAGCATTTT